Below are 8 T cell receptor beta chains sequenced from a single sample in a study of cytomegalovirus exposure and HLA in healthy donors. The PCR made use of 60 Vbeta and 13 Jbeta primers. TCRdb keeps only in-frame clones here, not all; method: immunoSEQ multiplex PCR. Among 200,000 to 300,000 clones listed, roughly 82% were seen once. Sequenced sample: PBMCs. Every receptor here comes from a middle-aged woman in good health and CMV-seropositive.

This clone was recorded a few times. This CDR3 reads CASSTVTGGSGNTIYF. CDR3 DNA sequence: TGTGCCAGTAGTACGGTAACAGGGGGCTCTGGAAACACCATATATTTT. The rearrangement links TRBV19 to TRBJ1-3, with 8 bases that match TRBD1. This CDR3 is 16 amino acids long. Looked up from germline, CDR1 is LNHDA and CDR2 is SQIVND (reference sequence). V trimming: 4 bases; J trimming: 0 bases; junction bases outside the gene matches: 5.

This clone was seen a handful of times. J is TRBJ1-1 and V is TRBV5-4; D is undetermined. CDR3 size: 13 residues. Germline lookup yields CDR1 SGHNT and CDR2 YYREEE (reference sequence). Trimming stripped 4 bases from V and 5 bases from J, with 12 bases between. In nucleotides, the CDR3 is TGTGCCAGCAGCCGTATTACCGGGACTGAAGCTTTCTTT. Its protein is CASSRITGTEAFF.

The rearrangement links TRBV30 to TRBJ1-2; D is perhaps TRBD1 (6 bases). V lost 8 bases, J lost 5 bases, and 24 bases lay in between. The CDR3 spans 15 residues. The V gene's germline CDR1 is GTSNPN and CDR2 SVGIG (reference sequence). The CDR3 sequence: CAGLGLGQPLYGYTF. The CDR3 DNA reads TGTGCCGGGTTGGGATTAGGACAGCCGTTGTATGGCTACACCTTC.

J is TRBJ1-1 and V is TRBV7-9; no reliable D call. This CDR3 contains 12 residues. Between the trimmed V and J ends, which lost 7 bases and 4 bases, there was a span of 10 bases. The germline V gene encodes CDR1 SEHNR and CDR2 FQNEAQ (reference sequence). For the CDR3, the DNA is TGTGCCAGCACTATCCTAGGCACTGAAGCTTTCTTT. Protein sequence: CASTILGTEAFF.

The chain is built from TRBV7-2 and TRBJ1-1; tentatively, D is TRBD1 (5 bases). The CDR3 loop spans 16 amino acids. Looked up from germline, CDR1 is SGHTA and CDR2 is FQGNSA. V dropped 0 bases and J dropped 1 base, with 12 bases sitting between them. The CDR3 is CASSLAGRASNTEAFF. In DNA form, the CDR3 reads TGTGCCAGCAGCTTAGCGGGCAGGGCGTCGAACACTGAAGCTTTCTTT.

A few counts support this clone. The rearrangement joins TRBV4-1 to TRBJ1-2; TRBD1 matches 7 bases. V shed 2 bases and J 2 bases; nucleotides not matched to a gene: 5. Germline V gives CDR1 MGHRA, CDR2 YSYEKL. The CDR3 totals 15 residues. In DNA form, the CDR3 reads TGCGCCAGCAGCCAAAACCGGGACAGCAACTATGGCTACACCTTC. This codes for CASSQNRDSNYGYTF.

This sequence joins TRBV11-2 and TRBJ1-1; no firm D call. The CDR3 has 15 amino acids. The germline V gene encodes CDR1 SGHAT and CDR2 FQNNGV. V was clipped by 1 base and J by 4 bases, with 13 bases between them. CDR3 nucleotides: TGTGCCAGCAGCTTAGCCCTTAGAGTTGGCACTGAAGCTTTCTTT. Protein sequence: CASSLALRVGTEAFF.

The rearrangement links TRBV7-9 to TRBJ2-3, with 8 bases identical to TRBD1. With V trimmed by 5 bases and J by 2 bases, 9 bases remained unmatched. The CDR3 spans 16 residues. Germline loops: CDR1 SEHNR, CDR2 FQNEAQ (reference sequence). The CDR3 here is CASSIYRGSNTDTQYF. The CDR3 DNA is TGTGCCAGCAGCATTTACAGGGGGTCTAACACAGATACGCAGTATTTT. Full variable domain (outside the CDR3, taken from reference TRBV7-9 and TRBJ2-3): DTGVSQNPRHKITKRGQNVTFRCDPISEHNRLYWYRQTLGQGPEFLTYFQNEAQLEKSRLLSDRFSAERPKGSFSTLEIQRTEQGDSAMYLCASSIYRGSNTDTQYFGPGTRLTVL.